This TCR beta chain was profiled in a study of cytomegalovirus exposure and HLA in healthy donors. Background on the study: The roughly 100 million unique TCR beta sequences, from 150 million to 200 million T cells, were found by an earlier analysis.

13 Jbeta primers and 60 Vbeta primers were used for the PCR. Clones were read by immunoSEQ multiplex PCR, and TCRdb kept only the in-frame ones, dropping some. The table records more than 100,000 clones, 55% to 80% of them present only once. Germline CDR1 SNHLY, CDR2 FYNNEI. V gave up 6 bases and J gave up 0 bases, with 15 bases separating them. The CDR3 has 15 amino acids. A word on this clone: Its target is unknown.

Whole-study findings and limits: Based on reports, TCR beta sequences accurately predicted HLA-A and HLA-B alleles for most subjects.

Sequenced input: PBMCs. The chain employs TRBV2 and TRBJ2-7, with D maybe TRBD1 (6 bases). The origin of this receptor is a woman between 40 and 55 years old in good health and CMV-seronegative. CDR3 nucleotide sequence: TGTGCCAGCAGAGCACAGGGTCCTCGCTCCTACGAGCAGTACTTC. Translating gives CASRAQGPRSYEQYF.